This T cell receptor (beta chain) was sequenced during a study of OX40 agonist ivuxolimab in advanced cancers. Study-level information: Every 2 weeks, patients received ivuxolimab intravenously, dosed at 0.01 to 10 mg/kg. Eligibility admitted prior anti-PD-1, anti-PD-L1 or anti-CTLA-4 therapy; about 40% had some. Findings and caveats of the study: More expanded clones were found, on average, in CD8+ than in CD4+ T cells. Expanded peripheral T-cell antigen specificity went undetermined.

This table comes from immunoSEQ multiplex PCR, and its TCRdb copy is limited to in-frame clones, with some not included. The sample has tens of thousands of clones, about 90% seen once. A word on this clone: What it binds is not known.

The germline CDR1 and CDR2 sequences are SGHKS and YYEKEE (reference sequence). V shed 2 bases and J shed 5 bases, with 11 bases lying between them. This CDR3 is built from 13 residues. The TCR was taken from an adult with an advanced solid tumor such as melanoma, head and neck, liver or kidney cancer. This chain uses TRBV5-5 with TRBJ2-7; tentatively, D is TRBD1 (6 bases). The sequences come from CD4+ or CD8+ T cells sorted from blood, collected in a trial of the OX40 agonist ivuxolimab. The CDR3 DNA sequence: TGTGCCAGCAGCTTCGGGACAACGAACGAGCAGTACTTC. Encoded protein: CASSFGTTNEQYF.